This TCR beta chain was identified in a study of radiotherapy plus CTLA-4 blockade in lung cancer (dated by TCRdb to between 2017 and 2018). In terms of the full investigation: Among the enrolled patients, around 19% had an objective response, and about 31% reached disease control.

Concerning this clone: Its antigen remains undetermined. Per-base quality was not reported, and no clone a single base away is much larger than it.

What the work shows at the level of the full study, not this receptor alone: After treatment with radiotherapy and ipilimumab, TCR clones that originated in tumors expanded in peripheral blood. The strongest predictors of response, as reported, were early dynamic changes in blood T cell clones along with a rise in serum interferon-beta after radiation.

In this study, focal radiation therapy paired with CTLA-4 blockade (ipilimumab) was tested in patients who had chemo-refractory metastatic non-small-cell lung cancer. CDR1 and CDR2 were assigned from the germline V gene as MDHEN and SYDVKM. The V end loses 4 bases and the J end loses 5 bases, and a stretch of 18 bases separates them. The cysteine opens and the phenylalanine closes a CDR3 of 16 amino acids. Of the read, only the CDR3 DNA is kept; its 48 bases are in frame from base 1. Receptors were amplified or captured by the immunoSEQ multiplex PCR assay. In TCRdb, the immuneACCESS table is reduced to in-frame sequences with V and J assigned. These tables do not hold every clone; where another copy was compared, an unresolved V gene accounts for under half, and the others remain unexplained. The sample has tens of thousands of clones on record, about four fifths of them singletons. Just over 0.8% of the sample goes to the ten largest clones.

The clonotype comes from a human donor with non-small cell lung cancer who had stable disease on radiotherapy plus ipilimumab. The V and J genes are TRBV28 and TRBJ1-5; the best D guess is TRBD1, with 5 bases matching. Sequenced here: peripheral blood, sampled from a patient treated with radiotherapy plus ipilimumab. The CDR3 reads as follows: CASSSTRGGTYQPQHF. DNA sequence: TGTGCCAGCAGTTCCACCCGGGGGGGTACCTATCAGCCCCAGCATTTT.